The sequence of this TCR beta chain was determined in a study of T cells in Graves' hyperthyroidism and ophthalmopathy. Looking at the study overall: Peripheral blood sampling occurred at initial diagnosis, before any treatment.

This CDR3 has 18 residues. CDR1 is LGHDT and CDR2 is YNNKEL in the germline V gene (reference sequence). The V gene end was trimmed by 2 bases and the J gene end by 1 base; junction bases not matched to a gene: 10. Patients were excluded because of uncontrolled infection, other autoimmune disease, pregnancy or lactation. Diagnoses were made from clinical symptoms, serum measures (thyroxine and TRAb), thyroid ultrasound and orbital computed tomography. Cells are PBMCs isolated from 9 to 10 ml of fresh blood. This clonotype was seen at least ten times. TCR beta CDR3 region amplification was performed from RNA transcripts. Primed by the HTBI set, a first-round RT-PCR was run on the TCR CDR3. TCRdb itself ran the multiplex PCR reads through MiXCR, one entry per CDR3 protein. Of about 400,000 distinct CDR3 sequences listed, over 12% are singletons.

The chain recombines TRBV3-1 with TRBJ2-4; 8 positions agree with TRBD2. This clonotype originated in a man in his forties or fifties with Graves' ophthalmopathy. What was sequenced was blood. In DNA, the CDR3 is TGTGCCAGCAGCCAATATCCTCCAGCGGGAGCGGCCAAAAACATTCAGTACTTC. Its translation: CASSQYPPAGAAKNIQYF.